This TCR beta chain was sequenced for a study of blood T cells in healthy people across ages. Study-wide points: Unsorted PBMC input precluded a conclusive naive versus antigen-experienced comparison. For the donors, CMV status was unknown and possibly confounded expanded clonotype changes.

A second PCR of roughly 7 to 11 cycles used a sample-barcoded 5' primer and a J-beta primer mix. TCRdb reprocessed the 5' RACE reads with MiXCR, giving one entry per CDR3 protein. The data show about 730,000 distinct CDR3 sequences, around 40% seen once. To note about this clonotype: Its antigen is not identified.

With 0 bases removed from V and 4 bases from J, the gap between germline ends came to 13 bases. The germline V gene has CDR1 SNHLY and CDR2 FYNNEI. The CDR3 contains 16 residues. Sequencing was carried out using blood. This clonotype originated in a woman aged 55-70 years in good health. The genes are TRBV2 and TRBJ1-5, with D unresolved. This CDR3 is CASSEALRHGNQPQHF. The DNA for the CDR3 is TGTGCCAGCAGTGAAGCGCTTCGTCACGGAAATCAGCCCCAGCATTTT.